This T cell receptor (beta chain) is drawn from a study of T cells in Graves' hyperthyroidism and ophthalmopathy. Notes on the study in general: Progression to ophthalmopathy was predicted a median of approximately 6.4 months early.

For ophthalmopathy patients, the Clinical Activity Score was at least 3 and the NOSPECS grade at least 4; duration was under 3 months. At least ten counts were recorded for this clonotype. Its antigen is not known. Germline values: CDR1 SGHDT, CDR2 YYEEEE. Trimming shortened V by 0 bases and J by 4 bases, and 5 bases separated the two germline ends. CDR3 size: 13 residues. The TCR beta CDR3 regions underwent amplification using RNA transcripts as the source. Using the HTBI primer set, a first-round RT-PCR was run on the TCR CDR3. TCRdb redid the calling of the multiplex PCR reads with MiXCR, one entry per CDR3 protein. The sample lists under 400,000 distinct CDR3 sequences, roughly 15% seen once, with about 20% in the top ten.

The sequenced sample consisted of blood. The chain has TRBV5-6 and TRBJ2-1, with D uncertain. The source is a woman aged 60-75 years with Graves' ophthalmopathy. In nucleotides, the CDR3 is TGTGCCAGCAGCTTGGCCCTTTACAATGAGCAGTTCTTC. Translation gives CASSLALYNEQFF.